This T cell receptor (beta chain) was documented in a study of blood T cell repertoires in COVID-19 (TCRdb year 2020). Looking at the study overall: Collaborator samples came from the United States, Italy and Spain and covered acute and convalescent phases of COVID-19. The material from the prospective study consisted of cDNA or gDNA derived from T cells, B-cell-depleted T cells, or PBMCs. Subjects who had been exposed to COVID-19, were actively infected with it, or had recovered from it provided the deeply sampled blood TCRbeta repertoires that made up the dataset. A freely available public database, intended as a resource for researchers studying the immune response to SARS-CoV-2, is where the repertoires were released. Samples came from the ongoing ImmuneRACE study (first 160 participants) plus 1,254 subjects from 6 global collaborators. Sample metadata almost always included a de-identified subject ID, COVID-19 status, age in years and sex. Where HLA class I and class II types were available, the types were taken from metadata supplied by the sample provider, not from assay-based typing.

This clone was seen only once. Its binding antigen is unknown. It has no much larger one-base neighbor in the sample; base qualities were not kept. Another Seattle source contributed samples from volunteer blood donors who had recovered from COVID-19. The collaborating institutions used their own protocols to collect whole blood in K2EDTA tubes. For TCRbeta analysis, collaborator samples were shipped as frozen whole blood, as isolated PBMCs, or as DNA extracted from either sample type. The immunoSEQ Assay, a bias-controlled multiplex PCR, was used to amplify TCRbeta CDR3 regions from genomic DNA. The authors processed their data as follows. Within the assay, amplification of reference gene primers was used to estimate how many nucleated cells each sample contained. To quantify the absolute abundance of each unique TCRbeta CDR3 rearrangement, sequence reads were collapsed and filtered. For each sample, productive Simpson clonality was calculated as the square root of Simpson's diversity index over productive rearrangements. This immuneACCESS table, as held by TCRdb, lists in-frame sequences with V and J called but not all clones. Of the missing ones, under half trace to an unresolved V gene in checked studies; the others have no known cause. V, J and clone size are those of that table, while D and trimming were read from the DNA. The sample includes around 170,000 clones, with roughly nine tenths observed a single time. 1.5% to 2% of the sample lies in the top ten.

Broad study findings and their caveats: Clinical and demographic metadata were provided uncurated, with the amount varying by source and participant.

The CDR3, cysteine through phenylalanine, is 14 amino acids long. Kept here is only the CDR3 DNA, which spans 42 bases and is read in frame from base 1. Via the germline V gene, CDR1 is SGDLS and CDR2 YYNGEE. V and J lose 3 bases and 1 base, and a span of 11 bases separates them. The sequence was obtained from a man between 18 and 29 years old who had recovered from COVID-19. The rearranged segments are TRBV9 and TRBJ2-7; a weak D assignment points to TRBD2 (5 bases agree). Sequenced input: peripheral blood. The encoded CDR3 is CASSGTGVSYEQYF. The DNA sequence is TGTGCCAGCAGCGGTACCGGGGTTTCCTACGAGCAGTACTTC.